Below are 29 T cell receptor beta chains sequenced from a single sample in a study of blood T cell repertoires in COVID-19. Repertoires were generated with immunoSEQ multiplex PCR, while TCRdb's copy carries only in-frame clones and drops some. Among roughly 260,000 clones listed, around nine tenths were seen once. Input material: PBMCs or T cells enriched from blood (not recorded which). These receptors were obtained from a woman younger than 35 who had recovered from COVID-19.

This chain connects TRBV3-1 (or the pseudogene TRBV3-2) to TRBJ1-1; 11 bases agree with TRBD1. Germline V CDR1 and CDR2: LGHDT, YNNKEL (reference sequence). The CDR3 is made up of 14 amino acids. Trimming removed 4 bases from V and 5 bases from J; junction bases left unmatched: 3. CDR3 coding DNA: TGTGCCAGCAGCCCGGGACAGGGGGGGACTGAAGCTTTCTTT. It specifies CASSPGQGGTEAFF.

This rearrangement joins TRBV11-3 to TRBJ1-4; D call uncertain. V was clipped by 1 base and J by 3 bases, with 6 bases between them. The V gene's germline CDR1 is SGHNT and CDR2 YENEEA. The CDR3 is 14 residues long. CDR3 sequence (DNA): TGTGCCAGCAGCTTAGGCCGGGCTAATGAAAAACTGTTTTTT. Translating it yields CASSLGRANEKLFF.

The rearrangement links TRBV28 to TRBJ1-1; 7 bases are shared with TRBD1. CDR3 size: 16 residues. CDR1 and CDR2 (germline): MDHEN, SYDVKM. J gave up 0 bases and V 6 bases, and 10 bases lay outside the gene matches. CDR3 in amino acids: CASSPDREVMNTEAFF. As DNA, the CDR3 is TGTGCCAGCAGCCCAGACAGGGAGGTTATGAACACTGAAGCTTTCTTT.

The gene calls are TRBV15 and TRBJ2-7; D uncertain. The V gene's germline CDR1 is LNHNV and CDR2 YYDKDF (reference sequence). Trimming stripped 0 bases from V and 3 bases from J, with 6 bases between. The CDR3 length is 13 residues. CDR3 in DNA: TGTGCCACCAGCAGAGATGTCGGCTACGAGCAGTACTTC. It translates to CATSRDVGYEQYF.

The V gene is TRBV5-5, the J gene TRBJ1-1; D perhaps matches TRBD1 (5 bases). Trimming removed 2 bases at V and 3 bases at J, with 14 bases between. Germline V CDR1 and CDR2: SGHKS, YYEKEE (reference sequence). The CDR3 extends over 15 amino acids. The CDR3 here is CASSFNLGGDTEAFF. Written as DNA, the CDR3 is TGTGCCAGCAGCTTCAACCTTGGAGGGGACACTGAAGCTTTCTTT.

The chain recombines TRBV3-1 (or the pseudogene TRBV3-2) with TRBJ1-2; possibly TRBD1 for D (6 bases). Germline assignment: CDR1 LGHDT and CDR2 YNNKEL (reference sequence). The CDR3 loop spans 18 amino acids. V was cut by 0 bases and J by 1 base, with 18 bases left in between. DNA of the CDR3: TGTGCCAGCAGCCAAGATTGGGGCAGGGGCGAATTTAACTATGGCTACACCTTC. It yields the protein CASSQDWGRGEFNYGYTF.

This chain joins TRBV28 and TRBJ2-5; possible D gene TRBD1, 6 bases. The CDR3 contains 18 residues. CDR1 is MDHEN, CDR2 SYDVKM, per germline. Trimming pared 6 bases from V and 1 base from J, leaving 24 bases between. The CDR3 spells CASRDSVIQGRTQETQYF. CDR3 DNA sequence: TGTGCCAGCAGGGACTCGGTAATCCAGGGGCGGACCCAAGAGACCCAGTACTTC. Variable domain in full (rest from reference TRBV28 and TRBJ2-5): DVKVTQSSRYLVKRTGEKVFLECVQDMDHENMFWYRQDPGLGLRLIYFSYDVKMKEKGDIPEGYSVSREKKERFSLILESASTNQTSMYLCASRDSVIQGRTQETQYFGPGTRLLVL.

This clone was seen a handful of times. This rearrangement joins TRBV28 to TRBJ1-2; TRBD1 aligns across 7 bases. This CDR3 comprises 14 residues. J gave up 5 bases and V 6 bases, and 9 bases lay outside the gene matches. Per germline, CDR1 MDHEN and CDR2 SYDVKM. CDR3 residues: CASRGTGTAYGYTF. The CDR3 DNA follows: TGTGCCAGCAGGGGAACCGGGACAGCGTATGGCTACACCTTC.

This rearrangement joins TRBV3-1 (or the pseudogene TRBV3-2) to TRBJ2-1; D remains unclear. The CDR3 consists of 11 residues. V lost 7 bases to trimming and J lost 6 bases, with 7 bases between them. CDR1 and CDR2 from the germline V gene are LGHDT and YNNKEL (reference sequence). The DNA for the CDR3 is TGTGCCAGCACCGGCGGCAATGAGCAGTTCTTC. The encoded protein is CASTGGNEQFF.

CDR3 in DNA: TGTGCCAGCTCACCTCCAGGACAGGGAGGTCGTCAAGAGACCCAGTACTTC. Its translation: CASSPPGQGGRQETQYF. The rearrangement links TRBV18 to TRBJ2-5; 8 bases align to TRBD1. This CDR3 region has 17 residues. Unmatched junction bases numbered 11, after V lost 3 bases and J lost 2 bases. Germline V gene sequence: CDR1 KGHSH, CDR2 LQKENI.

The V gene is TRBV27, the J gene TRBJ1-2; possible D gene TRBD1, 5 bases. The CDR3 consists of 14 residues. Germline values: CDR1 MNHEY, CDR2 SMNVEV (reference sequence). Trimming left V 3 bases short and J 8 bases short, with 16 bases between. The CDR3 reads CASSLFRGDGGYTF. For the CDR3, the DNA is TGTGCCAGCAGTTTGTTCCGGGGGGATGGCGGCTACACCTTC.

This clone turned up a few times. CDR3 sequence reads: CASSSGQGAGEKLFF. In DNA, the CDR3 is TGCGCCAGCAGCTCCGGACAGGGGGCAGGAGAAAAACTGTTTTTT. The rearrangement joins TRBV5-1 to TRBJ1-4; TRBD1 matches 11 bases. Trimming took 3 bases from V and 8 from J; bases not matched to a gene: 6. CDR3 size: 15 residues. Germline-derived CDR1 and CDR2 are SGHRS and YFSETQ.

The chain links TRBV6-1 to TRBJ1-5; D might be TRBD1 (6 bases). Per the germline V gene, CDR1 is MNHNS and CDR2 is SASEGT. The CDR3 runs to 14 residues. The V end lost 1 base, the J end lost 9 bases, and 13 bases lay between the germline ends. CDR3 amino acids: CASSEVGQGLPQHF. The CDR3 region has the DNA TGTGCCAGCAGTGAAGTAGGGCAGGGGCTGCCCCAGCATTTT.

The J gene is TRBJ2-3, the V gene TRBV30; 9 bases match TRBD1. Trimming at V came to 5 bases and at J to 2 bases, leaving 5 bases not matched to a gene. Germline loops: CDR1 GTSNPN, CDR2 SVGIG (reference sequence). The CDR3 contains 14 residues. Written as DNA, the CDR3 is TGTGCCTGGGGGGGACAGGGAAACACAGATACGCAGTATTTT. It specifies CAWGGQGNTDTQYF.

The chain is built from TRBV5-4 and TRBJ2-7; 10 bases are a match to TRBD1. The CDR3 covers 16 residues. Germline V gives CDR1 SGHNT, CDR2 YYREEE (reference sequence). J gave up 3 bases and V 3 bases, and 9 bases lay outside the gene matches. CDR3 in amino acids: CASSSRRTGGYYEQYF. The DNA for the CDR3 is TGTGCCAGCAGCTCCCGTCGGACAGGGGGGTACTACGAGCAGTACTTC.

This clone was seen a few times. The chain employs TRBV5-4 and TRBJ1-3; no clear D gene. Germline-derived CDR1 and CDR2 are SGHNT and YYREEE (reference sequence). The CDR3 contains 16 residues. The V gene lost 0 bases and the J gene lost 0 bases, with 10 bases spanning the gap. Here the CDR3 DNA reads TGTGCCAGCAGCTTGGTGGGAGACTACTCTGGAAACACCATATATTTT. Protein product: CASSLVGDYSGNTIYF.

For the CDR3, the DNA is TGTGCCAGCTCGCCGGCGGGAAATGAGCAGTTCTTC. This codes for CASSPAGNEQFF. The chain couples TRBV18 to TRBJ2-1; TRBD2 is a possible D gene (6 bases). The CDR3 totals 12 residues. Deletions cut 6 bases from V and 7 bases from J, with 10 bases between. Germline V lookup: CDR1 KGHSH, CDR2 LQKENI.

This clone was detected many times. The chain is built from TRBV9 and TRBJ2-3, with D possibly TRBD2 on 6 matching bases. Trimming took off 3 bases at V and 1 base at J, with 9 bases between the two ends. Germline assignment: CDR1 SGDLS and CDR2 YYNGEE. The CDR3 has 14 residues. CDR3 in amino acids: CASSASGGTDTQYF. The CDR3, as DNA: TGTGCCAGCAGCGCATCGGGGGGCACAGATACGCAGTATTTT.

This chain uses TRBV30 with TRBJ1-2; the D is unclear. CDR1 is GTSNPN and CDR2 is SVGIG in the germline V gene (reference sequence). The CDR3 extends over 17 amino acids. With 4 bases removed from V and 0 bases from J, the gap between germline ends came to 21 bases. CDR3 nucleotide sequence: TGTGCCTGGATCCCCTCATTGGGCCTCTCGGCTAACTATGGCTACACCTTC. Its translation is CAWIPSLGLSANYGYTF.

Worth noting for this clone: In the same sample, other DNA sequences code for this CDR3. The chain is built from TRBV15 and TRBJ2-3; unclear D gene. Germline V gene lookup returns CDR1 LNHNV and CDR2 YYDKDF (reference sequence). The CDR3 length is 14 residues. V shed 0 bases and J shed 5 bases, with 9 bases lying between them. The CDR3 loop is CATSRDPGRDTQYF. CDR3 bases: TGTGCCACCAGCAGAGATCCTGGCCGAGATACGCAGTATTTT.

V usage is TRBV7-9 and J usage is TRBJ2-5, with D possibly being TRBD1 (6 bases). Germline V gives CDR1 SEHNR, CDR2 FQNEAQ (reference sequence). This CDR3 has 15 residues. The V end lost 5 bases, the J end lost 3 bases, and 16 bases lay between the germline ends. CDR3 sequence reads: CASSAGARTEETQYF. As DNA, the CDR3 is TGTGCCAGCAGCGCAGGGGCGCGGACCGAAGAGACCCAGTACTTC. The complete variable domain, with remaining parts taken from reference TRBV7-9 and TRBJ2-5, reads DTGVSQNPRHKITKRGQNVTFRCDPISEHNRLYWYRQTLGQGPEFLTYFQNEAQLEKSRLLSDRFSAERPKGSFSTLEIQRTEQGDSAMYLCASSAGARTEETQYFGPGTRLLVL.

J is TRBJ1-1 and V is TRBV9; weak D call: TRBD1 (6 bases). V was pared by 3 bases and J by 3 bases, with 15 bases between. Germline V lookup: CDR1 SGDLS, CDR2 YYNGEE. The CDR3 length is 15 residues. Here the CDR3 DNA reads TGTGCCAGCAGCGCCTACCACCAGGGGCACACTGAAGCTTTCTTT. It codes for CASSAYHQGHTEAFF.

The chain joins TRBV19 to TRBJ2-6; 8 positions agree with TRBD2. Germline values: CDR1 LNHDA, CDR2 SQIVND (reference sequence). The CDR3 totals 17 residues. V shed 5 bases and J 1 base; nucleotides not matched to a gene: 7. Here the CDR3 DNA reads TGTGCCAGTAGTCTCTCGGGAGGGCCGTCTGGGGCCAACGTCCTGACTTTC. Residues: CASSLSGGPSGANVLTF.

This sequence joins TRBV9 and TRBJ2-5; D remains ambiguous. The germline CDR1 and CDR2 sequences are SGDLS and YYNGEE. The V end lost 0 bases, the J end lost 9 bases, and 18 bases lay between the germline ends. The length of the CDR3 is 15 residues. CDR3 sequence reads: CASSVGSDAYEAQYF. CDR3 nucleotide sequence: TGTGCCAGCAGCGTAGGCTCAGACGCATACGAGGCCCAGTACTTC.

This chain uses TRBV11-2 with TRBJ2-1; D is perhaps TRBD2 (5 bases). V was clipped by 0 bases and J by 3 bases, with 18 bases between them. Germline V gene data show CDR1 as SGHAT and CDR2 as FQNNGV. CDR3 length: 18 residues. The CDR3 DNA follows: TGTGCCAGCAGCTTAGATAATTCCCGACTACGAAGCTACAATGAGCAGTTCTTC. Its protein product is CASSLDNSRLRSYNEQFF. Looking up the rest from reference TRBV11-2 and TRBJ2-1 gives the full variable domain: EAGVAQSPRYKIIEKRQSVAFWCNPISGHATLYWYQQILGQGPKLLIQFQNNGVVDDSQLPKDRFSAERLKGVDSTLKIQPAKLEDSAVYLCASSLDNSRLRSYNEQFFGPGTRLTVL.

The rearrangement joins TRBV7-2 to TRBJ2-7; 12 nucleotides align to TRBD2. Germline CDR1 SGHTA, CDR2 FQGNSA. The CDR3 spans 16 residues. V lost 5 bases and J lost 3; bases outside the gene matches: 8. Here the CDR3 DNA reads TGTGCCAGCAGCCTCGGCGGGGGACTAGCGGGCTACGAGCAGTACTTC. Translated: CASSLGGGLAGYEQYF.

V gene TRBV20-1 combines with J gene TRBJ2-3; tentatively, D is TRBD2 (5 bases). Trimming took off 3 bases at V and 0 bases at J, with 19 bases between the two ends. The CDR3 is 17 residues long. Germline V gene sequence: CDR1 DFQATT, CDR2 SNEGSKA (reference sequence). In nucleotides, the CDR3 is TGCAGTGCTAGTGGCCCGGGCGAGGGTCGGAGCACAGATACGCAGTATTTT. This codes for CSASGPGEGRSTDTQYF.

This chain links TRBV19 with TRBJ1-5; D unclear. Germline assignment: CDR1 LNHDA and CDR2 SQIVND (reference sequence). The CDR3 is made up of 14 amino acids. V was cut by 6 bases and J by 4 bases, with 13 bases left in between. The CDR3 is CASSHGLGNQPQHF. The CDR3 DNA reads TGTGCCAGTAGCCACGGACTGGGGAATCAGCCCCAGCATTTT.

This chain uses TRBV10-3 with TRBJ1-2; TRBD1 matches at 8 bases. The V gene end was trimmed by 7 bases and the J gene end by 4 bases; junction bases not matched to a gene: 8. Germline CDR1 is ENHRY and CDR2 is SYGVKD. This CDR3 has 14 amino acids. For the CDR3, the DNA is TGTGCCATCACCCCCGGGACAGGCCCCTATGGCTACACCTTC. This translates into CAITPGTGPYGYTF.